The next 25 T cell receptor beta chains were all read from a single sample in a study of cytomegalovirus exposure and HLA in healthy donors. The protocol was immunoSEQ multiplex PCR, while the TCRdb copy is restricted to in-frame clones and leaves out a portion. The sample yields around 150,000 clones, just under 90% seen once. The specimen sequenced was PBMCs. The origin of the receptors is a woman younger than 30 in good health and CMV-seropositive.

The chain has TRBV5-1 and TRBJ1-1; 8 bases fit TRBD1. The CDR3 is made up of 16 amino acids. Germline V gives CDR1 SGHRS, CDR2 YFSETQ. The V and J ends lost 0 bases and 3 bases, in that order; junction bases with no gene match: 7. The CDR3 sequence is CASSLGRTGRHTEAFF. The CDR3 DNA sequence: TGCGCCAGCAGCTTGGGCCGGACAGGGAGACACACTGAAGCTTTCTTT.

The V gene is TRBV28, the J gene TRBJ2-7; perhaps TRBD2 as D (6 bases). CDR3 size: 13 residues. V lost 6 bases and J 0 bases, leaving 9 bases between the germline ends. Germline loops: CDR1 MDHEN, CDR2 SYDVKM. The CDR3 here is CASSPGLSYEQYF. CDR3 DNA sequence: TGTGCCAGCAGCCCGGGACTCTCCTACGAGCAGTACTTC.

CDR3 region: CASTGGGPGNQPQHF. The CDR3 DNA sequence: TGTGCCAGCACCGGGGGGGGTCCGGGAAATCAGCCCCAGCATTTT. V gene TRBV6-1 combines with J gene TRBJ1-5, with D possibly matching TRBD1 (5 bases). Germline V gives CDR1 MNHNS, CDR2 SASEGT. V lost 7 bases, J lost 4 bases, and 17 bases lay in between. The CDR3 runs 15 residues.

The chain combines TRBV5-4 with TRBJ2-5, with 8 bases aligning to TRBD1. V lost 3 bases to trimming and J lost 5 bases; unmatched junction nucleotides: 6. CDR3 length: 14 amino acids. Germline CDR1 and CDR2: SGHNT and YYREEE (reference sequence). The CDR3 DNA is TGTGCCAGCAGCTCCGACAGGGGAGCGGAGACCCAGTACTTC. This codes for CASSSDRGAETQYF.

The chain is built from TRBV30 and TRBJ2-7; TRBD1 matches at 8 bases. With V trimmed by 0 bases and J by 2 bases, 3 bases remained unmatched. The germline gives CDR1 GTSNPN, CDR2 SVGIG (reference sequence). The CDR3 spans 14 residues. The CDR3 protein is CAWSVTGVPYEQYF. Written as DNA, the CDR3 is TGTGCCTGGAGTGTGACAGGGGTGCCCTACGAGCAGTACTTC.

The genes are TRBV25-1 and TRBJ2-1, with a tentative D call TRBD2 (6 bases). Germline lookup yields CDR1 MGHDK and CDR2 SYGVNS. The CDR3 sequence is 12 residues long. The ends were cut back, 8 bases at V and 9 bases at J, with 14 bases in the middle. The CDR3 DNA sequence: TGTGCCAGCGGGGGGAACAGTATTGAGCAGTTCTTC. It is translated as CASGGNSIEQFF.

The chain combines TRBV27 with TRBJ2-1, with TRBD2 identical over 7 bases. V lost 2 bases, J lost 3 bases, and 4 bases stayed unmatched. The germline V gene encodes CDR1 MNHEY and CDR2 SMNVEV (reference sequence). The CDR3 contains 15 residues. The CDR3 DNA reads TGTGCCAGCAGTTTAGAGGGAGGGCACTACAATGAGCAGTTCTTC. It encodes CASSLEGGHYNEQFF.

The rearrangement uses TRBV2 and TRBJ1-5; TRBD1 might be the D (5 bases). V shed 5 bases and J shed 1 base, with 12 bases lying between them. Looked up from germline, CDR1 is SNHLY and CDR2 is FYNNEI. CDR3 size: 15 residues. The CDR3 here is CASSPMRGSNQPQHF. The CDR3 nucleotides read TGTGCCAGCAGTCCCATGCGGGGGAGCAATCAGCCCCAGCATTTT. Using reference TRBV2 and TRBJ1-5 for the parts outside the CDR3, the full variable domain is EPEVTQTPSHQVTQMGQEVILRCVPISNHLYFYWYRQILGQKVEFLVSFYNNEISEKSEIFDDQFSVERPDGSNFTLKIRSTKLEDSAMYFCASSPMRGSNQPQHFGDGTRLSIL.

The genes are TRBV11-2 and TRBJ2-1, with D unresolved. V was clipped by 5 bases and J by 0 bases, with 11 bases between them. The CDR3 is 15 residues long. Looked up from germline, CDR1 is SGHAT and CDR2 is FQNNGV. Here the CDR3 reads CASSGSPSSYNEQFF. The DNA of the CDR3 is TGTGCCAGCAGCGGATCACCTAGCTCCTACAATGAGCAGTTCTTC.

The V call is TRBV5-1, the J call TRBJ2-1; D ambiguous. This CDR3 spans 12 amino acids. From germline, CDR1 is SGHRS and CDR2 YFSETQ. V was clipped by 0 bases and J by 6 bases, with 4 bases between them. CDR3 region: CASSLGLNEQFF. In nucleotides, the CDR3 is TGCGCCAGCAGCTTGGGGCTCAATGAGCAGTTCTTC.

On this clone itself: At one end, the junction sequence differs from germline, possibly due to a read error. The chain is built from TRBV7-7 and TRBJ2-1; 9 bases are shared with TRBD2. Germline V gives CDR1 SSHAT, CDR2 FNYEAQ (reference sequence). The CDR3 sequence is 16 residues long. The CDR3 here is CASSSTGTSLFNEQFF. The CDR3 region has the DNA TGTGCTAGCAGCTCCACCGGGACTAGCTTGTTCAATGAGCAGTTCTTC.

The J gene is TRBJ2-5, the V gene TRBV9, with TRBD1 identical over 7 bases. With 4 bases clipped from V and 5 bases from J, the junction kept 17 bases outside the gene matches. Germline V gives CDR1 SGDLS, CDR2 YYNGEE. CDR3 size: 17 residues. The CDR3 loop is CASSTRQGGFFGETQYF. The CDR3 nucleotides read TGTGCCAGCAGCACCCGACAGGGTGGGTTTTTCGGGGAGACCCAGTACTTC.

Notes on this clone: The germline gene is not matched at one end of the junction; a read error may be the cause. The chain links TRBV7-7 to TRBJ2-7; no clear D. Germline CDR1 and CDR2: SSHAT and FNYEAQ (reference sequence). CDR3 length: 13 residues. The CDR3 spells CASSLGQEYEQYF. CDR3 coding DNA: TGTGCTAGCAGCTTAGGGCAGGAATACGAGCAGTACTTC.

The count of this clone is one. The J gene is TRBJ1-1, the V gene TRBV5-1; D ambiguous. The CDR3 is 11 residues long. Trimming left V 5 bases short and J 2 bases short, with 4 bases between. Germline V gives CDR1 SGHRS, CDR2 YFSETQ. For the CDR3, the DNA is TGCGCCAGCAGTACAAACACTGAAGCTTTCTTT. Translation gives CASSTNTEAFF.

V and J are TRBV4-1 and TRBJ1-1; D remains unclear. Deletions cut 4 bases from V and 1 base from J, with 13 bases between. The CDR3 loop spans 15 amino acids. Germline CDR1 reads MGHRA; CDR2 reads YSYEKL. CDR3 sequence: CASSPIERWNTEAFF. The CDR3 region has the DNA TGCGCCAGCAGCCCAATTGAACGGTGGAACACTGAAGCTTTCTTT.

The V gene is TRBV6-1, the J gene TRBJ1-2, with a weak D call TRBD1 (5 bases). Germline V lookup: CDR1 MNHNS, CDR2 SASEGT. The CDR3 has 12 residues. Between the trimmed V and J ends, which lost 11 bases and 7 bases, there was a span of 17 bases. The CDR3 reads CAGTGQESGYTF. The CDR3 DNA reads TGTGCCGGGACTGGGCAGGAAAGTGGCTACACCTTC.

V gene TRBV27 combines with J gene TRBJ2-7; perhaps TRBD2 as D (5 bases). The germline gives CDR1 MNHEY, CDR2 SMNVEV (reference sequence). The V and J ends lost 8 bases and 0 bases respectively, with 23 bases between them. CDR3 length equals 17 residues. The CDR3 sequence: CASRLRGRAKDSYEQYF. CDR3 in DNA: TGTGCCAGCCGACTTAGAGGGCGAGCTAAAGACTCCTACGAGCAGTACTTC.

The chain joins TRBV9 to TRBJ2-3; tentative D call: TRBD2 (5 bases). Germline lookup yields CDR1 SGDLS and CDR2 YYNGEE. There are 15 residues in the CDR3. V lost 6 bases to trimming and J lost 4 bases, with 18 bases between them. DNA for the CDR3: TGTGCCAGCAAGAGTAGTGGGAGTGAGGCAGATACGCAGTATTTT. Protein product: CASKSSGSEADTQYF.

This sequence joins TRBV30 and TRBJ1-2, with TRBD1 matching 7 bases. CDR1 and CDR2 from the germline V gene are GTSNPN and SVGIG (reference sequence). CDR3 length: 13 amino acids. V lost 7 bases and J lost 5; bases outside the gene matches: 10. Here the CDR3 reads CASIPGGMYGYTF. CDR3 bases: TGTGCCTCTATTCCAGGGGGTATGTATGGCTACACCTTC.

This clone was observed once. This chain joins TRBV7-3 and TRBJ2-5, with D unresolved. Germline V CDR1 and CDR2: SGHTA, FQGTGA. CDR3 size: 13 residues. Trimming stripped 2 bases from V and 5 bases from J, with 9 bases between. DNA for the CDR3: TGTGCCAGCAGCTTATATCGAGCGGAGACCCAGTACTTC. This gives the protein CASSLYRAETQYF.

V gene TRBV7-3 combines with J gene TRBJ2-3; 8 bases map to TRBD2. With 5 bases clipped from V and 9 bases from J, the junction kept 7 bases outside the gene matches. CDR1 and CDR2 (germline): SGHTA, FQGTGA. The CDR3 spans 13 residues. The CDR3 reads CASSPRREATQYF. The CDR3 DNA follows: TGTGCCAGCAGCCCGAGGCGGGAGGCAACGCAGTATTTT.

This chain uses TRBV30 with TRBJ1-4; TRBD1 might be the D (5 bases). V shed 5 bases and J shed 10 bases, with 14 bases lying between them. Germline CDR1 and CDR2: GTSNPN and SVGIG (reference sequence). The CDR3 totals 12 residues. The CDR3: CAWGQGIGKLFF. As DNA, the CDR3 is TGTGCCTGGGGACAAGGGATAGGAAAACTGTTTTTT.

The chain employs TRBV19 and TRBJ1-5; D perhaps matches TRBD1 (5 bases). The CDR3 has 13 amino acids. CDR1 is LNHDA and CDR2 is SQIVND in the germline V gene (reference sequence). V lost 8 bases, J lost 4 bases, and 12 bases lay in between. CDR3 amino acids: CASGQGRNQPQHF. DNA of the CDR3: TGTGCCAGTGGGCAGGGTAGGAATCAGCCCCAGCATTTT.

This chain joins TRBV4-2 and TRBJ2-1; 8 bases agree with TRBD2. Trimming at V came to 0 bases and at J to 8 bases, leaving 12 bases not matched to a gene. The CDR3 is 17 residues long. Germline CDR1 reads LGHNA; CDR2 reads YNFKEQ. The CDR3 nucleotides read TGTGCCAGCAGCCAAGATCGGGGGGGGACTACTCCCGATGAGCAGTTCTTC. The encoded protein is CASSQDRGGTTPDEQFF.

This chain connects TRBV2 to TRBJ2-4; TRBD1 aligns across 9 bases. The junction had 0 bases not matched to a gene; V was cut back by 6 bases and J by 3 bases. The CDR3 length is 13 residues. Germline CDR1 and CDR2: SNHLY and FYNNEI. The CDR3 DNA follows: TGTGCCAGCAGGGGACAGGGCAAAAACATTCAGTACTTC. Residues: CASRGQGKNIQYF.